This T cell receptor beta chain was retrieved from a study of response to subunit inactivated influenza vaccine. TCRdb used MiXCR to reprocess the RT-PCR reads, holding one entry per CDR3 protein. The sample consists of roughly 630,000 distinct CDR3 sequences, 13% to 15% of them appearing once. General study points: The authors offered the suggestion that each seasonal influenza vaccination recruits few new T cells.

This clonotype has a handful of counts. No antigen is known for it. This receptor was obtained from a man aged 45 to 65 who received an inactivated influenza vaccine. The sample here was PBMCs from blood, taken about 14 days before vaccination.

CDR3 sequence reads: CASSYGGDTPADTEAFF. Written as DNA, the CDR3 is TGTGCCAGCAGTTACGGGGGGGACACCCCGGCGGACACTGAAGCTTTCTTT. The rearrangement links TRBV6-2 or TRBV6-3 to TRBJ1-1, with D tentatively TRBD1 (6 bases). This CDR3 is built from 17 residues. Per germline, CDR1 MNHEY and CDR2 SVGEGT. The V end lost 2 bases, the J end lost 3 bases, and 19 bases lay between the germline ends.